What follows are 25 T cell receptor beta chains derived from one specimen sequenced in a study of blood T cell repertoires in COVID-19. The repertoire was sequenced with immunoSEQ multiplex PCR; TCRdb's copy has only in-frame clones and lacks some. The table lists 34,000 or so clones, about 85% of them singletons, with about 1.9% in the top ten. The sequenced sample was peripheral blood. These TCRs come from a man aged 45-60 years with active or convalescent COVID-19.

The rearrangement joins TRBV7-8 to TRBJ2-7, with D perhaps matching TRBD2 (6 bases). Germline CDR1 is SGHVS and CDR2 is FQNEAQ. V was shortened by 0 bases and J by 2 bases, with 14 bases between the two germline ends. The CDR3 runs 16 residues. CDR3: CASSLAPNGLTYEQYF. The DNA of the CDR3 is TGTGCCAGCAGCTTAGCGCCGAACGGACTAACCTACGAGCAGTACTTC.

The chain has TRBV29-1 and TRBJ1-2, with 8 bases that match TRBD1. J gave up 8 bases and V 4 bases, and 9 bases lay outside the gene matches. Per germline, CDR1 SQVTM and CDR2 ANQGSEA. The CDR3 totals 13 residues. The CDR3 reads CSVGSTGEGGYTF. DNA for the CDR3: TGCAGCGTTGGGTCGACAGGGGAGGGAGGCTACACCTTC.

CDR3 nucleotides: TGTGCCAGCAGTTCCGACATGGGACTAGCTGGGAATGAGCAGTTCTTC. Translated: CASSSDMGLAGNEQFF. This chain connects TRBV27 to TRBJ2-1; TRBD2 aligns across 9 bases. The CDR3 length is 16 residues. CDR1 and CDR2 from the germline V gene are MNHEY and SMNVEV (reference sequence). The V segment lost 4 bases and the J segment 7 bases; nucleotides outside the gene matches: 11.

V and J are TRBV28 and TRBJ1-5, with TRBD1 identical over 8 bases. In germline, CDR1 is MDHEN, CDR2 SYDVKM. V dropped 5 bases and J dropped 1; count of bases not matched to a gene: 7. The CDR3 is 16 residues long. The CDR3 DNA follows: TGTGCCAGCAGTCTCGGGACAGGAGGGAGCAATCAGCCCCAGCATTTT. As protein: CASSLGTGGSNQPQHF.

The V gene is TRBV6-5, the J gene TRBJ2-7; 7 positions agree with TRBD2. CDR3 size: 14 residues. In germline, CDR1 is MNHEY, CDR2 SVGAGI. V gave up 2 bases and J gave up 3 bases; unmatched junction bases: 4. The CDR3 loop reads CASSYRRDYYEQYF. DNA for the CDR3: TGTGCCAGCAGTTACCGCCGGGACTACTACGAGCAGTACTTC.

The sample holds one count of this clone. This chain uses TRBV6-4 with TRBJ2-1; the D gene is possibly TRBD2 (6 bases). V was cut by 6 bases and J by 5 bases, with 11 bases left in between. CDR1 is MRHNA and CDR2 is SNTAGT in the germline V gene. The CDR3 loop spans 13 amino acids. The CDR3 protein is CASSVSGNNEQFF. The DNA of the CDR3 is TGTGCCAGCAGCGTTAGCGGAAACAATGAGCAGTTCTTC.

This chain joins TRBV29-1 and TRBJ1-3, with 7 bases fitting TRBD1. From germline, CDR1 is SQVTM and CDR2 ANQGSEA. The J segment lost 1 base and the V segment lost 4 bases, leaving 7 bases of the junction unmatched. CDR3 size: 15 residues. The CDR3 loop reads CSVVGTEASGNTIYF. As DNA, the CDR3 is TGCAGCGTTGTCGGGACAGAGGCTTCTGGAAACACCATATATTTT.

V is TRBV6-5 and J is TRBJ2-5; 7 bases line up with TRBD2. This CDR3 is built from 12 residues. Germline V gene sequence: CDR1 MNHEY, CDR2 SVGAGI. CDR3 sequence: CACGSLQETQYF. CDR3 DNA sequence: TGTGCTTGCGGGAGCTTACAAGAGACCCAGTACTTC.

The CDR3 spells CATNRDTNTGELFF. CDR3 nucleotide sequence: TGTGCCACCAACCGGGACACGAACACCGGGGAGCTGTTTTTT. The rearrangement links TRBV15 to TRBJ2-2; TRBD1 might be the D (6 bases). This CDR3 has 14 amino acids. V was cut by 7 bases and J by 0 bases, with 9 bases left in between. In germline, CDR1 is LNHNV, CDR2 YYDKDF (reference sequence).

The V gene is TRBV21-1, the J gene TRBJ2-7; the tabulated D call, TRBD2, remains unverified against the DNA. TRBV21-1 is a documented pseudogene. This CDR3 has 20 residues. CDR3 loop: CASSPHRRREIPSGSNEQYF. As DNA, the CDR3 is TGTGCCAGCAGCCCCCATCGCCGCAGGGAGATCCCTAGCGGGAGTAACGAGCAGTACTTC.

The gene calls are TRBV9 and TRBJ1-1; D might be TRBD1 (6 bases). V was trimmed by 3 bases and J by 4 bases, leaving 10 bases between them. In germline, CDR1 is SGDLS, CDR2 YYNGEE. The CDR3 runs to 13 residues. In DNA form, the CDR3 reads TGTGCCAGCAGCGAAACAGGGACCACTGAAGCTTTCTTT. Amino acids: CASSETGTTEAFF.

This clone occurred a few times. V gene TRBV7-6 combines with J gene TRBJ2-5, with 10 bases lining up with TRBD1. The CDR3 has 15 amino acids. Germline lookup yields CDR1 SGHVS and CDR2 FNYEAQ. After removal of 5 bases from V and 4 bases from J, the junction contained 7 bases not matched to a gene. This CDR3 reads CASSLWTGGGETQYF. The CDR3 coding sequence is TGTGCCAGCAGCCTCTGGACAGGGGGGGGAGAGACCCAGTACTTC.

This CDR3 reads CASSPPLAGAYEQYF. In DNA, the CDR3 is TGTGCCAGCTCACCACCACTAGCGGGAGCTTACGAGCAGTACTTC. This sequence joins TRBV18 and TRBJ2-7; 11 positions match TRBD2. Germline values: CDR1 KGHSH, CDR2 LQKENI. Trimming cost V 0 bases and J 4 bases; bases outside gene matches: 2. The CDR3 contains 15 residues.

This chain connects TRBV2 to TRBJ1-2; 7 nucleotides align to TRBD1. V was pared by 7 bases and J by 1 base, with 6 bases of the junction left unmatched. There are 14 residues in the CDR3. The germline V gene encodes CDR1 SNHLY and CDR2 FYNNEI. CDR3 in DNA: TGTGCCAGCACGGGGACAGCGCTTAACTATGGCTACACCTTC. This codes for CASTGTALNYGYTF.

V gene TRBV28 combines with J gene TRBJ1-2, with D tentatively TRBD1 (6 bases). Germline V gene sequence: CDR1 MDHEN, CDR2 SYDVKM. V was pared by 2 bases and J by 8 bases, with 12 bases between. This CDR3 comprises 13 residues. CDR3 residues: CASSLTQGKGYTF. The CDR3 DNA reads TGTGCCAGCAGTTTAACACAGGGCAAGGGCTACACCTTC.

The gene calls are TRBV4-2 and TRBJ2-1, with TRBD2 matching over 13 bases. The CDR3 length is 17 residues. Trimming cost V 4 bases and J 5 bases; bases outside gene matches: 8. From germline, CDR1 is LGHNA and CDR2 YNFKEQ. The CDR3 here is CASSLKALAGGHNEQFF. For the CDR3, the DNA is TGTGCCAGCAGCCTAAAGGCACTAGCGGGAGGGCACAATGAGCAGTTCTTC.

The gene calls are TRBV9 and TRBJ1-4, with 7 bases that match TRBD1. The CDR3 length is 15 residues. V lost 2 bases, J lost 8 bases, and 9 bases stayed unmatched. CDR1 and CDR2 from the germline V gene are SGDLS and YYNGEE. CDR3 sequence (DNA): TGTGCCAGCAGCGTGGCAGGGGGAGGAAGGGAAAAACTGTTTTTT. Translating gives CASSVAGGGREKLFF. Filled out from reference TRBV9 and TRBJ1-4, the complete variable domain reads DSGVTQTPKHLITATGQRVTLRCSPRSGDLSVYWYQQSLDQGLQFLIQYYNGEERAKGNILERFSAQQFPDLHSELNLSSLELGDSALYFCASSVAGGGREKLFFGSGTQLSVL.

The CDR3 loop reads CASSPGLAANEQFF. CDR3 in DNA: TGTGCCAGCAGCCCAGGACTAGCGGCCAATGAGCAGTTCTTC. This rearrangement joins TRBV5-8 to TRBJ2-1; 10 bases line up with TRBD2. Trimming cost V 4 bases and J 6 bases; bases outside gene matches: 4. Germline V CDR1 and CDR2: SGHTS, YDEGEE. The length of the CDR3 is 14 residues.

The genes are TRBV6-1 and TRBJ2-7; 7 bases agree with TRBD1. From germline, CDR1 is MNHNS and CDR2 SASEGT. V gave up 3 bases and J gave up 0 bases; unmatched junction bases: 2. The CDR3 is 14 residues long. For the CDR3, the DNA is TGTGCCAGCAGTGAGACAGGGAACTCCTACGAGCAGTACTTC. Its translation: CASSETGNSYEQYF.

The chain employs TRBV19 and TRBJ2-5, with D possibly TRBD1 on 5 matching bases. CDR1 and CDR2 (germline): LNHDA, SQIVND (reference sequence). The CDR3 is 14 amino acids. V lost 3 bases, J lost 2 bases, and 10 bases lay in between. The CDR3 is CASSISQGQETQYF. The DNA of the CDR3 is TGTGCCAGTAGTATTTCCCAGGGACAAGAGACCCAGTACTTC.

The chain couples TRBV5-4 to TRBJ1-4, with 8 bases fitting TRBD1. The V gene end was trimmed by 5 bases and the J gene end by 8 bases; junction bases not matched to a gene: 11. The CDR3 consists of 15 residues. CDR1 and CDR2 from the germline V gene are SGHNT and YYREEE (reference sequence). CDR3 amino acids: CASSPGTGFVEKLFF. DNA of the CDR3: TGTGCCAGCAGTCCCGGGACAGGCTTCGTCGAAAAACTGTTTTTT.

The J gene is TRBJ2-2, the V gene TRBV11-3; unclear D gene. The CDR3 sequence is 13 residues long. V dropped 5 bases and J dropped 1 base, with 5 bases sitting between them. Looked up from germline, CDR1 is SGHNT and CDR2 is YENEEA. The CDR3 loop reads CASSHRNTGELFF. The CDR3 DNA reads TGTGCCAGCAGCCACAGGAACACCGGGGAGCTGTTTTTT.

The chain combines TRBV5-1 with TRBJ2-1; 12 positions agree with TRBD1. Germline V lookup: CDR1 SGHRS, CDR2 YFSETQ. The CDR3 sequence is 15 residues long. V trimming: 3 bases; J trimming: 7 bases; junction bases outside the gene matches: 5. CDR3 sequence: CASSSGTGGWNEQFF. CDR3 nucleotides: TGCGCCAGCAGCTCCGGGACAGGGGGCTGGAATGAGCAGTTCTTC.

The gene calls are TRBV28 and TRBJ2-3, with 9 bases fitting TRBD1. V dropped 4 bases and J dropped 6; count of bases not matched to a gene: 5. Looked up from germline, CDR1 is MDHEN and CDR2 is SYDVKM. The CDR3 runs 14 residues. CDR3 sequence reads: CASSSLGTGDTQYF. The CDR3 DNA follows: TGTGCCAGCAGTTCCCTAGGGACAGGGGATACGCAGTATTTT.

The V call is TRBV3-1 (or the pseudogene TRBV3-2), the J call TRBJ2-3; tentative D call: TRBD1 (6 bases). The CDR3 has 16 amino acids. The V gene's germline CDR1 is LGHDT and CDR2 YNNKEL (reference sequence). With 5 bases removed from V and 0 bases from J, the gap between germline ends came to 15 bases. In DNA, the CDR3 is TGTGCCAGCAGCTCCCGGACAGAGGGTAGCACAGATACGCAGTATTTT. Amino acids: CASSSRTEGSTDTQYF.